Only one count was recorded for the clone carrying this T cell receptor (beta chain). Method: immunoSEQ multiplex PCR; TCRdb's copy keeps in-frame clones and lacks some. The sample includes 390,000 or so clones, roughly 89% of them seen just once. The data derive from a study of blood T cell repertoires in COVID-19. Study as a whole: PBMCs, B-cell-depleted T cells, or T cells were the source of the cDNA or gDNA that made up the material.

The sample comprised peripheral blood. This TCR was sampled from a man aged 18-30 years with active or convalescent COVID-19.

The CDR3 protein is CASSVADSQNQPQHF. As DNA, the CDR3 is TGCGCCAGCAGTGTCGCGGACAGTCAAAATCAGCCCCAGCATTTT. The chain joins TRBV10-2 to TRBJ1-5; TRBD1 is a possible D gene (6 bases). The CDR3 loop spans 15 amino acids. Germline V gene data show CDR1 as WSHSY and CDR2 as SAAADI. Trimming removed 4 bases at V and 4 bases at J, with 14 bases between.